This entry lists 20 T cell receptor beta chains sequenced from one sample in a study of T cell responses to AZD1222 COVID-19 vaccine. Method: immunoSEQ multiplex PCR; TCRdb's copy keeps in-frame clones and lacks some. The data hold more than 150,000 clones, with 75% to 95% observed a single time. The material was peripheral blood, obtained on day 0 of AZD1222 vaccination. These TCRs come from an adult in good health.

The genes are TRBV6-5 and TRBJ1-5; 7 bases are a match to TRBD1. Germline CDR1 is MNHEY and CDR2 is SVGAGI. Germline trimming cut 6 bases from V and 1 base from J; bases unmatched to any gene: 9. The CDR3 loop spans 16 amino acids. The CDR3 DNA sequence: TGTGCCAGCAGGTACAGGGGTGGGGAAAGCAATCAGCCCCAGCATTTT. Protein sequence: CASRYRGGESNQPQHF.

The chain links TRBV19 to TRBJ1-2; tentatively, D is TRBD1 (6 bases). Germline CDR1 LNHDA, CDR2 SQIVND (reference sequence). The CDR3 is 13 residues long. The V gene lost 4 bases and the J gene lost 4 bases, with 10 bases spanning the gap. The DNA for the CDR3 is TGTGCCAGTAGTAAGACAGGTCTCTATGGCTACACCTTC. Translated, it gives CASSKTGLYGYTF. The complete variable domain, with remaining parts taken from reference TRBV19 and TRBJ1-2, reads DGGITQSPKYLFRKEGQNVTLSCEQNLNHDAMYWYRQDPGQGLRLIYYSQIVNDFQKGDIAEGYSVSREKKESFPLTVTSAQKNPTAFYLCASSKTGLYGYTFGSGTRLTVV.

The rearrangement uses TRBV24-1 and TRBJ2-1; D not certain. Germline CDR1 KGHDR, CDR2 SFDVKD. CDR3 length: 16 residues. Trimming shortened V by 1 base and J by 13 bases, and 22 bases separated the two germline ends. The CDR3 loop is CATSDLGTASSKGQFF. CDR3 in DNA: TGTGCCACCAGTGATTTAGGTACTGCCTCAAGCAAGGGCCAGTTCTTC.

CDR3 residues: CASTSLGGSPYNEQFF. CDR3 in DNA: TGTGCCAGCACTTCATTGGGTGGAAGCCCCTACAATGAGCAGTTCTTC. The chain links TRBV9 to TRBJ2-1; D is uncertain. The CDR3 is 16 residues long. V was clipped by 6 bases and J by 2 bases, with 18 bases between them. Germline CDR1 and CDR2: SGDLS and YYNGEE. Combining the CDR3 with reference TRBV9 and TRBJ2-1 gives the whole variable domain DSGVTQTPKHLITATGQRVTLRCSPRSGDLSVYWYQQSLDQGLQFLIQYYNGEERAKGNILERFSAQQFPDLHSELNLSSLELGDSALYFCASTSLGGSPYNEQFFGPGTRLTVL.

The gene calls are TRBV9 and TRBJ2-1, with TRBD1 matching 9 bases. The V gene's germline CDR1 is SGDLS and CDR2 YYNGEE. This CDR3 has 16 residues. V lost 7 bases, J lost 4 bases, and 12 bases stayed unmatched. Here the CDR3 reads CASVQGSGQGYNEQFF. CDR3 bases: TGTGCCAGCGTCCAGGGCTCGGGACAGGGTTACAATGAGCAGTTCTTC.

This clone was seen once. This chain uses TRBV5-6 with TRBJ1-5, with 10 bases lining up with TRBD1. Germline-derived CDR1 and CDR2 are SGHDT and YYEEEE. The CDR3 runs 16 residues. V shed 3 bases, J shed 2 bases, and the junction held 5 bases outside the gene matches. The DNA of the CDR3 is TGTGCCAGCAGCTGGACAGGGGGTATCGGCAATCAGCCCCAGCATTTT. This gives the protein CASSWTGGIGNQPQHF.

The chain links TRBV24-1 to TRBJ2-2; perhaps TRBD1 as D (5 bases). The CDR3 runs to 18 residues. Deletions cut 0 bases from V and 6 bases from J, with 19 bases between. The germline V gene has CDR1 KGHDR and CDR2 SFDVKD. CDR3 sequence (DNA): TGTGCCACCAGTGATTTGTCTTGGCAAGGGGTCTCCCCCGGGGAGCTGTTTTTT. Encoded protein: CATSDLSWQGVSPGELFF.

The gene calls are TRBV28 and TRBJ1-1; D perhaps matches TRBD1 (5 bases). The germline V and J ends were trimmed by 7 bases and 10 bases, with 16 bases remaining between them. The CDR3 spans 12 residues. Germline V lookup: CDR1 MDHEN, CDR2 SYDVKM. CDR3 region: CASTQGSGVAFF. CDR3 DNA sequence: TGTGCCAGCACTCAGGGTAGTGGGGTAGCTTTCTTT.

The chain links TRBV7-7 to TRBJ2-4; 9 bases align to TRBD1. This CDR3 region has 13 residues. The germline CDR1 and CDR2 sequences are SSHAT and FNYEAQ (reference sequence). V was clipped by 5 bases and J by 12 bases; unmatched bases: 8. This chain's CDR3 is CASSQGQGSRQYF. The DNA for the CDR3 is TGTGCCAGCAGCCAGGGACAGGGTTCTCGTCAGTACTTC.

The chain carries TRBV11-2 and TRBJ2-5; 7 bases are shared with TRBD1. Trimming at V came to 7 bases and at J to 4 bases, leaving 9 bases not matched to a gene. The germline gives CDR1 SGHAT, CDR2 FQNNGV. CDR3 size: 14 residues. CDR3 DNA: TGTGCCAGCACCTCAGGGGGTCTGGGAGAGACCCAGTACTTC. Its translation: CASTSGGLGETQYF.

V and J are TRBV12-3 or TRBV12-4 and TRBJ1-2; the match to TRBD1 covers 8 bases. This CDR3 is 12 amino acids long. J lost 10 bases, V lost 3 bases, and 4 bases had no gene match. CDR3 in DNA: TGTGCCAGCAGTTTGTTACAGGGGGACTACACCTTC. Translating gives CASSLLQGDYTF.

This clone has a single count. The chain joins TRBV24-1 to TRBJ2-1; D is possibly TRBD1 (6 bases). The CDR3 is made up of 19 amino acids. V was cut by 0 bases and J by 4 bases, with 21 bases left in between. Germline CDR1 reads KGHDR; CDR2 reads SFDVKD. The CDR3 DNA reads TGTGCCACCAGTGATTTGGGGACACCAGGCGGAGTGCTTTACAATGAGCAGTTCTTC. Its translation is CATSDLGTPGGVLYNEQFF.

The chain combines TRBV28 with TRBJ2-2, with 8 bases lining up with TRBD1. The V and J ends lost 5 bases and 1 base, in that order; junction bases with no gene match: 3. CDR1 and CDR2 (germline): MDHEN, SYDVKM. The CDR3 runs 15 residues. The CDR3 nucleotides read TGTGCCAGCAGTGGGGGGACAGGGAACACCGGGGAGCTGTTTTTT. This sequence encodes CASSGGTGNTGELFF.

This clone was seen a handful of times. The chain employs TRBV2 and TRBJ1-3, with D unclear. V lost 6 bases, J lost 4 bases, and 7 bases lay in between. This CDR3 has 12 residues. The germline CDR1 and CDR2 sequences are SNHLY and FYNNEI. CDR3 protein: CASRYQGNTIYF. The CDR3 DNA is TGTGCCAGCAGATACCAGGGAAACACCATATATTTT.

The V gene is TRBV14, the J gene TRBJ1-1; 8 bases are a match to TRBD1. V lost 0 bases to trimming and J lost 2 bases; unmatched junction nucleotides: 5. Germline-derived CDR1 and CDR2 are SGHDN and FVKESK. CDR3 length: 16 amino acids. The CDR3 bases are TGTGCCAGCAGCCAAGACGGGACAGGCCCCAACACTGAAGCTTTCTTT. Translated: CASSQDGTGPNTEAFF.

V gene TRBV20-1 combines with J gene TRBJ1-1; D call uncertain. The CDR3 length is 13 residues. Germline V gene lookup returns CDR1 DFQATT and CDR2 SNEGSKA (reference sequence). Trimming pared 3 bases from V and 2 bases from J, leaving 10 bases between. DNA of the CDR3: TGCAGTGCTAGTAATCAGGTCAACACTGAAGCTTTCTTT. Encoded protein: CSASNQVNTEAFF.

This clone was picked up one time. The V gene is TRBV7-8, the J gene TRBJ2-1; 8 nucleotides agree with TRBD2. Per germline, CDR1 SGHVS and CDR2 FQNEAQ. V was pared by 5 bases and J by 6 bases, with 12 bases of the junction left unmatched. The CDR3 sequence is 16 residues long. CDR3 loop: CASSARSGLGRNEQFF. CDR3 bases: TGTGCCAGCAGCGCCAGATCGGGACTAGGACGCAATGAGCAGTTCTTC.

CDR3 in amino acids: CASSDSGRIYNEQFF. Here the CDR3 DNA reads TGTGCCAGTAGTGATAGCGGGAGGATCTACAATGAGCAGTTCTTC. V usage is TRBV19 and J usage is TRBJ2-1; the match to TRBD2 covers 10 bases. With 5 bases clipped from V and 3 bases from J, the junction kept 4 bases outside the gene matches. The CDR3 contains 15 residues. The germline V gene encodes CDR1 LNHDA and CDR2 SQIVND (reference sequence).

This chain uses TRBV18 with TRBJ2-7; D remains unclear. Deletions cut 0 bases from V and 4 bases from J, with 7 bases between. Per the germline V gene, CDR1 is KGHSH and CDR2 is LQKENI. This CDR3 has 13 amino acids. For the CDR3, the DNA is TGTGCCAGCTCACCACCCGGGTGGTACGAGCAGTACTTC. Translation: CASSPPGWYEQYF.

The chain has TRBV28 and TRBJ1-4, with a weak D call TRBD1 (5 bases). The CDR3 spans 14 residues. Trimming took 5 bases from V and 5 from J, leaving 12 bases between them. Germline V gene data show CDR1 as MDHEN and CDR2 as SYDVKM. CDR3 in amino acids: CASSRTGLNEKLFF. In DNA, the CDR3 is TGTGCCAGCAGTCGTACAGGACTGAATGAAAAACTGTTTTTT.